A single sample is the source of the 24 T cell receptor beta chains below, sequenced in a study of OX40 agonist ivuxolimab in advanced cancers. Assay: immunoSEQ multiplex PCR; the TCRdb copy retains only in-frame clones and omits some. Counted here are 70,000 to 80,000 clones, about 89% occurring once; the ten biggest clones make up more than 0.3%. This specimen was CD4+ or CD8+ T cells sorted from blood, taken in a trial of the OX40 agonist ivuxolimab. These receptors were collected from an adult with an advanced solid tumor such as melanoma, head and neck, liver or kidney cancer.

The chain is built from TRBV2 and TRBJ2-3; tentatively, D is TRBD1 or TRBD2 (5 bases each). CDR1 and CDR2 from the germline V gene are SNHLY and FYNNEI. This CDR3 comprises 14 residues. V lost 3 bases, J lost 5 bases, and 12 bases lay in between. CDR3 in amino acids: CASSDLGGVDTQYF. Written as DNA, the CDR3 is TGTGCCAGCAGTGACCTTGGGGGTGTAGATACGCAGTATTTT.

The chain couples TRBV19 to TRBJ2-1; D could derive from TRBD1 or TRBD2 (6 bases each). V gave up 5 bases and J gave up 10 bases, with 27 bases separating them. This CDR3 is 17 amino acids long. The germline V gene has CDR1 LNHDA and CDR2 SQIVND (reference sequence). CDR3 sequence (DNA): TGTGCCAGTAGTGTTATTAGGGACTCCCGCACAAGGGGGGAGCAGTTCTTC. Its translation: CASSVIRDSRTRGEQFF. Filled out from reference TRBV19 and TRBJ2-1, the complete variable domain reads DGGITQSPKYLFRKEGQNVTLSCEQNLNHDAMYWYRQDPGQGLRLIYYSQIVNDFQKGDIAEGYSVSREKKESFPLTVTSAQKNPTAFYLCASSVIRDSRTRGEQFFGPGTRLTVL.

This chain connects TRBV19 to TRBJ2-6; no clear D. Germline CDR1 LNHDA, CDR2 SQIVND (reference sequence). Trimming cost V 7 bases and J 3 bases, with 7 bases left between them. The CDR3 length is 13 residues. CDR3 protein: CASIQFGANVLTF. In nucleotides, the CDR3 is TGTGCCAGTATTCAGTTTGGGGCCAACGTCCTGACTTTC. Full variable domain (outside the CDR3, taken from reference TRBV19 and TRBJ2-6): DGGITQSPKYLFRKEGQNVTLSCEQNLNHDAMYWYRQDPGQGLRLIYYSQIVNDFQKGDIAEGYSVSREKKESFPLTVTSAQKNPTAFYLCASIQFGANVLTFGAGSRLTVL.

CDR3 sequence (DNA): TGTGCCAGCAGCCAGGCAGGGGATCAGCCCCAGCATTTT. Translation: CASSQAGDQPQHF. V is TRBV7-9 and J is TRBJ1-5; D might be TRBD1 (6 bases). Germline V gene data show CDR1 as SEHNR and CDR2 as FQNEAQ (reference sequence). Trimming shortened V by 5 bases and J by 5 bases, and 10 bases separated the two germline ends. This CDR3 region has 13 residues.

The chain joins TRBV7-8 to TRBJ2-3; TRBD2 agrees at 9 bases. From germline, CDR1 is SGHVS and CDR2 FQNEAQ. V lost 5 bases, J lost 0 bases, and 9 bases stayed unmatched. This CDR3 is 17 amino acids long. For the CDR3, the DNA is TGTGCCAGCAGCAGCAGGGGTAGCGGGAGTAGCACAGATACGCAGTATTTT. This gives the protein CASSSRGSGSSTDTQYF.

The chain has TRBV11-3 and TRBJ1-1; D perhaps matches TRBD1 (6 bases). The length of the CDR3 is 15 residues. Per the germline V gene, CDR1 is SGHNT and CDR2 is YENEEA. Trimming left V 10 bases short and J 1 base short, with 19 bases between. Here the CDR3 reads CATEGGLISNTEAFF. The CDR3 nucleotides are TGTGCCACTGAGGGGGGACTAATCTCGAACACTGAAGCTTTCTTT.

The chain recombines TRBV19 with TRBJ1-1; TRBD1 aligns across 10 bases. The CDR3 is 15 amino acids. CDR1 is LNHDA, CDR2 SQIVND, per germline (reference sequence). J gave up 4 bases and V 7 bases, and 9 bases lay outside the gene matches. CDR3 coding DNA: TGTGCCAGTACCGAGCAGACAGGGGGCCTCACTGAAGCTTTCTTT. Translation: CASTEQTGGLTEAFF. The full variable domain, in which reference TRBV19 and TRBJ1-1 provide the parts outside the CDR3, is DGGITQSPKYLFRKEGQNVTLSCEQNLNHDAMYWYRQDPGQGLRLIYYSQIVNDFQKGDIAEGYSVSREKKESFPLTVTSAQKNPTAFYLCASTEQTGGLTEAFFGQGTRLTVV.

This clone was recorded only once. The rearrangement joins TRBV6-5 to TRBJ2-1, with 14 bases lining up with TRBD2. The V segment lost 6 bases and the J segment 7 bases; nucleotides outside the gene matches: 5. There are 15 residues in the CDR3. Per the germline V gene, CDR1 is MNHEY and CDR2 is SVGAGI. In DNA form, the CDR3 reads TGTGCCAGCAGATCCGGGACTAGCGGGAGAAATGAGCAGTTCTTC. Its protein is CASRSGTSGRNEQFF.

In its sample, this clone was seen a few times. The gene calls are TRBV28 and TRBJ1-2; TRBD1 matches at 8 bases. CDR1 MDHEN and CDR2 SYDVKM come from the germline V gene. The junction had 4 bases not matched to a gene; V was cut back by 5 bases and J by 2 bases. The CDR3 covers 14 residues. The CDR3 region has the DNA TGTGCCAGCAGTCGTCAGGGGGCCAACTATGGCTACACCTTC. This translates into CASSRQGANYGYTF.

The count of this clone is one. The V and J genes are TRBV5-1 and TRBJ2-1, with unresolved D. Germline V gene data show CDR1 as SGHRS and CDR2 as YFSETQ. The CDR3 loop spans 14 amino acids. V was clipped by 0 bases and J by 3 bases, with 7 bases between them. The CDR3 sequence is CASSLGDDYNEQFF. CDR3 DNA sequence: TGCGCCAGCAGCTTGGGGGATGACTACAATGAGCAGTTCTTC.

CDR3 nucleotides: TGTGCCAGCTCACGGGCTTCCGAAGGGCTCGAGCAGTACTTC. This codes for CASSRASEGLEQYF. V is TRBV18 and J is TRBJ2-7; no reliable D call. Per the germline V gene, CDR1 is KGHSH and CDR2 is LQKENI. The CDR3 runs to 14 residues. The V end lost 4 bases, the J end lost 6 bases, and 16 bases lay between the germline ends. The full variable domain, its missing parts supplied by reference TRBV18 and TRBJ2-7, is NAGVMQNPRHLVRRRGQEARLRCSPMKGHSHVYWYRQLPEEGLKFMVYLQKENIIDESGMPKERFSAEFPKEGPSILRIQQVVRGDSAAYFCASSRASEGLEQYFGPGTRLTVT.

The chain combines TRBV12-5 with TRBJ2-7; D might be TRBD2 (6 bases). The V end was cut by 3 bases, the J end by 5 bases, with 14 bases between. The CDR3 spans 14 residues. Germline V lookup: CDR1 LGHNT, CDR2 FRNRAP. CDR3 sequence (DNA): TGTGCTAGTGGTTTATTTGCGGGGAAAAACGAGCAGTACTTC. The encoded protein is CASGLFAGKNEQYF.

V gene TRBV9 combines with J gene TRBJ2-5; D perhaps matches TRBD2 (6 bases). Germline V gene lookup returns CDR1 SGDLS and CDR2 YYNGEE. The CDR3 loop spans 19 amino acids. V was shortened by 0 bases and J by 2 bases, with 23 bases between the two germline ends. In DNA form, the CDR3 reads TGTGCCAGCAGCGTAGTACCAGCGGGCATCGGAGCAGGGCAAGAGACCCAGTACTTC. Amino acid sequence: CASSVVPAGIGAGQETQYF.

This clone was recorded only once. The chain carries TRBV9 and TRBJ1-2; possibly TRBD1 for D (5 bases). Germline loops: CDR1 SGDLS, CDR2 YYNGEE. V lost 4 bases, J lost 6 bases, and 16 bases lay in between. This CDR3 has 14 amino acids. The CDR3 region is CASSRALGVDGYTF. CDR3 nucleotides: TGTGCCAGCAGCAGAGCTCTGGGGGTAGATGGCTACACCTTC. Full variable domain (outside the CDR3, taken from reference TRBV9 and TRBJ1-2): DSGVTQTPKHLITATGQRVTLRCSPRSGDLSVYWYQQSLDQGLQFLIQYYNGEERAKGNILERFSAQQFPDLHSELNLSSLELGDSALYFCASSRALGVDGYTFGSGTRLTVV.

The sample holds one count of this clone. The rearrangement uses TRBV27 and TRBJ2-1, with D maybe TRBD2 (5 bases). V was cut by 6 bases and J by 7 bases, with 19 bases left in between. The length of the CDR3 is 15 residues. Germline CDR1 is MNHEY and CDR2 is SMNVEV (reference sequence). The DNA of the CDR3 is TGTGCCAGCAGCGAAAAGTCGGCGGGCAGGAATGAGCAGTTCTTC. Translating gives CASSEKSAGRNEQFF.

This chain uses TRBV5-6 with TRBJ2-5; D gene unclear. The germline gives CDR1 SGHDT, CDR2 YYEEEE. The CDR3 covers 13 residues. Trimming stripped 0 bases from V and 4 bases from J, with 7 bases between. The CDR3 DNA follows: TGTGCCAGCAGCTTGGGGTCTCGAGAGACCCAGTACTTC. Translating it yields CASSLGSRETQYF.

This clone was counted once. This CDR3 reads CASSPRAAEDTQYF. In nucleotides, the CDR3 is TGTGCCAGCAGCCCCCGAGCAGCCGAGGATACGCAGTATTTT. The J gene is TRBJ2-3, the V gene TRBV7-7; no clear D gene. This CDR3 is 14 amino acids long. Deletions cut 5 bases from V and 6 bases from J, with 15 bases between. The germline CDR1 and CDR2 sequences are SSHAT and FNYEAQ (reference sequence).

V is TRBV4-3 and J is TRBJ2-3; TRBD1 agrees at 9 bases. The CDR3 spans 14 residues. The germline V gene encodes CDR1 LGHNA and CDR2 YSLEER. V lost 1 base to trimming and J lost 10 bases; unmatched junction nucleotides: 6. The CDR3 reads CASSQGGQGSAQYF. Written as DNA, the CDR3 is TGCGCCAGCAGCCAAGGAGGACAGGGGTCCGCGCAGTATTTT.

The chain recombines TRBV5-1 with TRBJ2-2; 7 nucleotides align to TRBD2. Germline CDR1 SGHRS, CDR2 YFSETQ. CDR3 length: 14 amino acids. V shed 4 bases, J shed 4 bases, and the junction held 4 bases outside the gene matches. CDR3 bases: TGCGCCAGCAGCCCCGGGGGGAGCACCGGGGAGCTGTTTTTT. This codes for CASSPGGSTGELFF.

This CDR3 is CASSGQADTQYF. CDR3 coding DNA: TGTGCCAGTTCCGGACAGGCAGATACGCAGTATTTT. The chain couples TRBV7-2 to TRBJ2-3; 7 nucleotides line up with TRBD1. Trimming took 9 bases from V and 4 from J; bases not matched to a gene: 4. The germline CDR1 and CDR2 sequences are SGHTA and FQGNSA. The length of the CDR3 is 12 residues.

The rearrangement links TRBV15 to TRBJ1-4, with a weak D call TRBD1 (6 bases). The CDR3 covers 17 residues. The V end lost 0 bases, the J end lost 4 bases, and 15 bases lay between the germline ends. The germline V gene has CDR1 LNHNV and CDR2 YYDKDF (reference sequence). CDR3 DNA sequence: TGTGCCACCAGCAGAGATCGCGGGGGACACTTTAATGAAAAACTGTTTTTT. Protein product: CATSRDRGGHFNEKLFF.

For the CDR3, the DNA is TGTGCCATCAGGGGGACAGGGCCCTACGAGCAGTACTTC. Amino acid sequence: CAIRGTGPYEQYF. The chain combines TRBV10-3 with TRBJ2-7; 9 bases match TRBD1. The CDR3 runs 13 residues. Trimming took 6 bases from V and 2 from J; bases not matched to a gene: 2. The germline CDR1 and CDR2 sequences are ENHRY and SYGVKD.

The rearrangement joins TRBV6-5 to TRBJ2-5, with a possible D match to TRBD1 (6 bases). The J call may be in error: the DNA end matches TRBJ2-7 better. The CDR3 extends over 15 amino acids. CDR1 is MNHEY, CDR2 SVGAGI, per germline. The chain's CDR3 is CASSYLGTSGYEQYF. DNA for the CDR3: TGTGCCAGCAGTTACCTCGGGACAAGCGGCTACGAGCAGTACTTC.

The rearrangement joins TRBV19 to TRBJ2-2; D may be TRBD1 (6 bases). Germline CDR1 is LNHDA and CDR2 is SQIVND (reference sequence). The germline V and J ends were trimmed by 3 bases and 5 bases, with 19 bases remaining between them. This CDR3 contains 17 residues. The CDR3 nucleotides are TGTGCCAGTAGTATGGAATTTGGGACACGCAGGACCGGGGAGCTGTTTTTT. Its protein product is CASSMEFGTRRTGELFF.